This TCR beta chain came from a study of graft-versus-host responses after intestinal transplantation. On the study more broadly: Transplants were multivisceral, liver-intestinal, or isolated intestinal.

Here immunoSEQ multiplex PCR was the method, and the copy in TCRdb shows in-frame clones only, minus some. The table has about 57,000 clones, 85% to 90% seen once. This clone has just a few counts. Its antigen is unknown. Regarding the study as a whole: Early post-transplant HvG declines showed an association with peak circulating GvH clone levels.

Looked up from germline, CDR1 is MNHNS and CDR2 is SASEGT. Between the trimmed V and J ends, which lost 0 bases and 4 bases, there was a span of 12 bases. CDR3 length equals 15 residues. The material was PBMCs, obtained 26 days after transplant. This clonotype was sampled from a human patient who received an intestinal transplant, so some T cells may come from the graft donor. The chain couples TRBV6-1 to TRBJ1-1; tentatively, D is TRBD1 (6 bases). The CDR3 is CASSEAAGASTEAFF. DNA for the CDR3: TGTGCCAGCAGTGAAGCTGCGGGGGCGAGCACTGAAGCTTTCTTT.